Below are 22 T cell receptor beta chains sequenced from a single sample in a study of T cells in Graves' hyperthyroidism and ophthalmopathy. RNA transcripts served as the template for amplifying TCR beta CDR3 regions. First-round RT-PCR with HTBI primers amplified the TCR CDR3 region. TCRdb passed the multiplex PCR reads through MiXCR, listing each CDR3 protein once. This sample has 300,000 to 450,000 distinct CDR3 sequences, with about 18% found just once. Sequencing was carried out using blood. The receptors were gathered from a man aged 18 to 29 with Graves' ophthalmopathy.

The table lists this clonotype with a few counts. The chain recombines TRBV29-1 with TRBJ2-5; 8 positions match TRBD2. Germline CDR1 and CDR2: SQVTM and ANQGSEA. Germline trimming cut 7 bases from V and 4 bases from J; bases unmatched to any gene: 2. The CDR3 is 11 residues long. DNA of the CDR3: TGCAGCGCGCGGGGGGCAGAGACCCAGTACTTC. This gives the protein CSARGAETQYF. Variable domain in full (rest from reference TRBV29-1 and TRBJ2-5): SAVISQKPSRDICQRGTSLTIQCQVDSQVTMMFWYRQQPGQSLTLIATANQGSEATYESGFVIDKFPISRPNLTFSTLTVSNMSPEDSSIYLCSARGAETQYFGPGTRLLVL.

The chain uses TRBV29-1 and TRBJ1-5; a possible D gene is TRBD1 (5 bases). Germline CDR1 is SQVTM and CDR2 is ANQGSEA. The CDR3 runs 14 residues. Trimming took off 6 bases at V and 3 bases at J, with 15 bases between the two ends. DNA for the CDR3: TGCAGCGTCGGGGACCGCTACCCCAATCAGCCCCAGCATTTT. Translation gives CSVGDRYPNQPQHF. Full variable domain (remainder filled in from reference TRBV29-1 and TRBJ1-5): SAVISQKPSRDICQRGTSLTIQCQVDSQVTMMFWYRQQPGQSLTLIATANQGSEATYESGFVIDKFPISRPNLTFSTLTVSNMSPEDSSIYLCSVGDRYPNQPQHFGDGTRLSIL.

The rearrangement links TRBV25-1 to TRBJ2-5; a weak D match, TRBD1 (6 bases). Germline loops: CDR1 MGHDK, CDR2 SYGVNS. The CDR3 is 16 residues long. Trimming took off 7 bases at V and 1 base at J, with 19 bases between the two ends. In DNA, the CDR3 is TGTGCCAGCACCCGTCCAGGGACAAGCCTCCAAGAGACCCAGTACTTC. Translating gives CASTRPGTSLQETQYF.

The chain uses TRBV9 and TRBJ2-3; TRBD2 aligns across 7 bases. This CDR3 has 17 residues. Germline V gives CDR1 SGDLS, CDR2 YYNGEE. Trimming removed 2 bases from V and 0 bases from J; junction bases left unmatched: 9. The CDR3: CASSVLPGTISTDTQYF. In nucleotides, the CDR3 is TGTGCCAGCAGCGTCCTCCCCGGGACTATCAGCACAGATACGCAGTATTTT. Full variable domain (remainder filled in from reference TRBV9 and TRBJ2-3): DSGVTQTPKHLITATGQRVTLRCSPRSGDLSVYWYQQSLDQGLQFLIQYYNGEERAKGNILERFSAQQFPDLHSELNLSSLELGDSALYFCASSVLPGTISTDTQYFGPGTRLTVL.

This clonotype turned up a few times. The chain has TRBV12-3 or TRBV12-4 and TRBJ2-1, with D uncertain. This CDR3 is 14 amino acids long. V was clipped by 6 bases and J by 4 bases, with 13 bases between them. As DNA, the CDR3 is TGTGCCAGCAGCTTGGCGGCAGGATACAATGAGCAGTTCTTC. Translated, it gives CASSLAAGYNEQFF.

The chain recombines TRBV6-1 with TRBJ2-3, with D tentatively TRBD1 (5 bases). CDR3 length equals 15 residues. Germline-derived CDR1 and CDR2 are MNHNS and SASEGT. With 5 bases removed from V and 0 bases from J, the gap between germline ends came to 12 bases. CDR3 amino acids: CASSFRVGSTDTQYF. The DNA of the CDR3 is TGTGCCAGCAGTTTCAGGGTAGGAAGCACAGATACGCAGTATTTT.

This clonotype occurred a few times. The chain carries TRBV19 and TRBJ2-3; the D is unclear. Trimming removed 4 bases at V and 2 bases at J, with 10 bases between. From germline, CDR1 is LNHDA and CDR2 SQIVND (reference sequence). CDR3 length: 14 residues. The CDR3 bases are TGTGCCAGTAGTACTTCGGACGTCACAGATACGCAGTATTTT. Its translation is CASSTSDVTDTQYF.

This clonotype was seen at least ten times. The V gene is TRBV18, the J gene TRBJ1-3; weak D call: TRBD1 (5 bases). The CDR3 extends over 14 amino acids. Trimming took off 3 bases at V and 3 bases at J, with 9 bases between the two ends. Per the germline V gene, CDR1 is KGHSH and CDR2 is LQKENI. Here the CDR3 reads CASSPKGRGNTIYF. CDR3 DNA sequence: TGTGCCAGCTCACCTAAGGGGCGTGGAAACACCATATATTTT.

This clonotype has a handful of counts. This chain links TRBV18 with TRBJ2-1, with TRBD2 matching 11 bases. V shed 7 bases and J 5 bases; nucleotides not matched to a gene: 7. Germline V gives CDR1 KGHSH, CDR2 LQKENI. CDR3 length equals 15 residues. The CDR3 protein is CASYLTSGADNEQFF. CDR3 nucleotide sequence: TGTGCCAGCTACCTGACTAGCGGGGCCGACAATGAGCAGTTCTTC.

V is TRBV29-1 and J is TRBJ1-4; D call uncertain. Germline V gene sequence: CDR1 SQVTM, CDR2 ANQGSEA. CDR3 length equals 13 residues. The V end lost 5 bases, the J end lost 7 bases, and 14 bases lay between the germline ends. CDR3 bases: TGCAGCGTTTCGGAGGGCTCCGGTGAAAAACTGTTTTTT. This sequence encodes CSVSEGSGEKLFF.

This clonotype was counted between two and nine times. The V and J genes are TRBV5-6 and TRBJ2-2; 7 nucleotides match TRBD2. Germline V gene lookup returns CDR1 SGHDT and CDR2 YYEEEE. CDR3 length equals 15 residues. V lost 4 bases, J lost 3 bases, and 6 bases stayed unmatched. The CDR3 region is CASSVVGGDTGELFF. The CDR3 nucleotides read TGTGCCAGCAGCGTCGTTGGGGGGGACACCGGGGAGCTGTTTTTT.

This clonotype has a count of ten or more. V gene TRBV11-2 combines with J gene TRBJ2-3, with 15 bases that match TRBD2. Germline V gene lookup returns CDR1 SGHAT and CDR2 FQNNGV. The CDR3 is 19 amino acids. V dropped 4 bases and J dropped 3; count of bases not matched to a gene: 11. The CDR3 protein is CASSSRGTSGGKMTDTQYF. In DNA form, the CDR3 reads TGTGCCAGCAGCTCGCGCGGGACTAGCGGGGGGAAGATGACAGATACGCAGTATTTT. The complete variable domain, with remaining parts taken from reference TRBV11-2 and TRBJ2-3, reads EAGVAQSPRYKIIEKRQSVAFWCNPISGHATLYWYQQILGQGPKLLIQFQNNGVVDDSQLPKDRFSAERLKGVDSTLKIQPAKLEDSAVYLCASSSRGTSGGKMTDTQYFGPGTRLTVL.

V gene TRBV4-2 combines with J gene TRBJ2-3; D call uncertain. The length of the CDR3 is 15 residues. In germline, CDR1 is LGHNA, CDR2 YNFKEQ. V lost 1 base and J lost 4, with 12 bases in between. CDR3 sequence reads: CASSQGRRGSDTQYF. DNA of the CDR3: TGTGCCAGCAGCCAAGGCCGGAGAGGCTCAGATACGCAGTATTTT.

This clonotype has at least ten counts. This sequence joins TRBV3-1 and TRBJ2-1; D is unresolved. The CDR3 has 12 amino acids. The germline V gene has CDR1 LGHDT and CDR2 YNNKEL (reference sequence). Trimming left V 2 bases short and J 5 bases short, with 4 bases between. CDR3 protein: CASSQSNNEQFF. In DNA form, the CDR3 reads TGTGCCAGCAGCCAATCCAACAATGAGCAGTTCTTC.

This clonotype has a count of ten or more. This chain connects TRBV3-1 to TRBJ2-4; D gene ambiguous. V was cut by 2 bases and J by 6 bases, with 5 bases left in between. Germline values: CDR1 LGHDT, CDR2 YNNKEL (reference sequence). CDR3 length equals 12 residues. CDR3: CASSQSGNIQYF. In nucleotides, the CDR3 is TGTGCCAGCAGCCAATCAGGAAACATTCAGTACTTC.

In its sample, this clonotype was seen a few times. CDR3 amino acids: CASSLLSDIQYF. The CDR3 region has the DNA TGTGCCAGCAGCTTATTATCGGACATTCAGTACTTC. The genes are TRBV5-6 and TRBJ2-4; D gene uncertain. Deletions cut 2 bases from V and 8 bases from J, with 8 bases between. CDR1 and CDR2 (germline): SGHDT, YYEEEE. The length of the CDR3 is 12 residues.

This clonotype was counted ten times or more. The chain carries TRBV15 and TRBJ1-2; D is ambiguous. Germline assignment: CDR1 LNHNV and CDR2 YYDKDF (reference sequence). CDR3 length: 14 amino acids. V was trimmed by 1 base and J by 1 base, leaving 7 bases between them. The CDR3, as DNA: TGTGCCACCAGCAGAGGAACAGTTAACTATGGCTACACCTTC. It translates to CATSRGTVNYGYTF.

This clonotype was recorded many times. This chain connects TRBV7-3 to TRBJ2-5, with D unresolved. V was clipped by 4 bases and J by 9 bases, with 15 bases between them. Per the germline V gene, CDR1 is SGHTA and CDR2 is FQGTGA. This CDR3 contains 13 residues. CDR3: CASSWAVLSAQYF. In nucleotides, the CDR3 is TGTGCCAGCAGCTGGGCAGTACTGTCGGCCCAGTACTTC.

The chain joins TRBV3-1 to TRBJ1-6; weak D call: TRBD1 (5 bases). This CDR3 spans 17 amino acids. CDR1 is LGHDT and CDR2 is YNNKEL in the germline V gene (reference sequence). Trimming stripped 5 bases from V and 2 bases from J, with 16 bases between. The CDR3: CASSAFGGGTYNSPLHF. The CDR3 nucleotides read TGTGCCAGCAGCGCGTTCGGGGGGGGGACCTATAATTCACCCCTCCACTTT. Based on the CDR3 plus reference TRBV3-1 and TRBJ1-6, the full variable domain is DTAVSQTPKYLVTQMGNDKSIKCEQNLGHDTMYWYKQDSKKFLKIMFSYNNKELIINETVPNRFSPKSPDKAHLNLHINSLELGDSAVYFCASSAFGGGTYNSPLHFGNGTRLTVT.

This clonotype has at least ten counts. The V and J genes are TRBV12-3 or TRBV12-4 and TRBJ1-1; TRBD1 might be the D (6 bases). V lost 4 bases and J 0 bases, leaving 12 bases between the germline ends. CDR3 length: 15 amino acids. This chain's CDR3 is CASSSRTVLNTEAFF. CDR3 coding DNA: TGTGCCAGCAGTTCGCGGACAGTACTGAACACTGAAGCTTTCTTT.

This clonotype was picked up a small number of times. The rearrangement links TRBV7-8 to TRBJ2-3; TRBD2 matches 8 bases. The V and J ends lost 2 bases and 1 base, in that order; junction bases with no gene match: 8. Germline V CDR1 and CDR2: SGHVS, FQNEAQ. CDR3 length: 17 residues. In nucleotides, the CDR3 is TGTGCCAGCAGCTTATTCCGGGGGGGCGGTCGCACAGATACGCAGTATTTT. Translated: CASSLFRGGGRTDTQYF.

The chain links TRBV28 to TRBJ1-1; D not certain. The CDR3 totals 12 residues. Germline CDR1 reads MDHEN; CDR2 reads SYDVKM. V lost 7 bases and J lost 5, with 11 bases in between. CDR3 DNA sequence: TGTGCCAGCAACCAAGGCGAGACTGAAGCTTTCTTT. Translation gives CASNQGETEAFF.